This T cell receptor beta chain was observed in a study of T cells in Graves' hyperthyroidism and ophthalmopathy. V lost 0 bases to trimming and J lost 9 bases, with 16 bases between them. The CDR3 extends over 16 amino acids. The germline V gene encodes CDR1 SGDLS and CDR2 YYNGEE. Amplification targeted TCR beta CDR3 regions from RNA transcripts. Carried out on the TCR CDR3, a first-round RT-PCR used the HTBI primer set. In TCRdb, the multiplex PCR reads were re-called with MiXCR into one record per CDR3 protein. The repertoire holds around 620,000 distinct CDR3 sequences, with around 45% as singletons.

The TCR was taken from an adult woman with Graves' disease, either hyperthyroidism or ophthalmopathy (not recorded which). V and J are TRBV9 and TRBJ1-6, with D possibly being TRBD1 (6 bases). The sample was peripheral blood or thyroid tissue (not recorded which). In DNA form, the CDR3 reads TGTGCCAGCAGCGTAGGGACAGACCACAGGAGTTCACCCCTCCACTTT. It yields the protein CASSVGTDHRSSPLHF.